Each of the 15 T cell receptor beta chains below was sequenced from the same sample in a study of response to subunit inactivated influenza vaccine. TCRdb recomputed calls from the RT-PCR reads with MiXCR, one row per CDR3 protein. The sample consists of 650,000 to 800,000 distinct CDR3 sequences, approximately 15% of them appearing once. Here the sequenced sample was PBMCs from blood, taken 14 to 15 days before vaccination. These receptors were collected from a man aged 50 or older who received an inactivated influenza vaccine.

This clonotype was recorded a few times. The V call is TRBV20-1, the J call TRBJ1-5, with TRBD1 as a possible D gene (5 bases). This CDR3 has 14 amino acids. Germline V gives CDR1 DFQATT, CDR2 SNEGSKA (reference sequence). Trimming shortened V by 5 bases and J by 3 bases, and 14 bases separated the two germline ends. CDR3 protein: CSAYSRQTNQPQHF. CDR3 nucleotide sequence: TGCAGTGCTTATAGTCGACAGACCAATCAGCCCCAGCATTTT.

Worth noting for this clonotype: At one end the junction does not follow the germline gene, possibly because of a read error. V is TRBV20-1 and J is TRBJ2-3, with TRBD1 matching over 7 bases. Germline values: CDR1 DFQATT, CDR2 SNEGSKA (reference sequence). The CDR3 has 16 amino acids. The CDR3: CSARETGKFSEDTHYF. The CDR3 coding sequence is TGCAGTGCTCGCGAGACAGGGAAATTTAGTGAGGATACGCACTATTTT.

This clonotype was seen more than once but under ten times. The chain links TRBV12-3 or TRBV12-4 to TRBJ2-1; the match to TRBD2 covers 12 bases. Trimming at V came to 6 bases and at J to 9 bases, leaving 6 bases not matched to a gene. The CDR3 is made up of 14 amino acids. The CDR3 DNA reads TGTGCCAGCAGCGTCCTAGCGGGGGGGGGTGAGCAGTTCTTC. Translated, it gives CASSVLAGGGEQFF.

This clonotype appeared many times. The rearrangement links TRBV5-1 to TRBJ2-2; no firm D call. The CDR3 loop spans 14 amino acids. V lost 0 bases to trimming and J lost 3 bases, with 6 bases between them. Germline values: CDR1 SGHRS, CDR2 YFSETQ. The CDR3 sequence: CASSLGLYTGELFF. CDR3 nucleotides: TGCGCCAGCAGCTTGGGTCTGTACACCGGGGAGCTGTTTTTT.

This clonotype was detected only a few times. The gene calls are TRBV9 and TRBJ2-1; the match to TRBD2 covers 10 bases. The CDR3 is 17 amino acids. V lost 0 bases to trimming and J lost 5 bases; unmatched junction nucleotides: 8. Germline assignment: CDR1 SGDLS and CDR2 YYNGEE. The DNA of the CDR3 is TGTGCCAGCAGCGTAGGGAGCGGGAGGGCAATTAACAATGAGCAGTTCTTC. Translating it yields CASSVGSGRAINNEQFF.

This clonotype was recorded at least ten times. This chain links TRBV12-3 or TRBV12-4 with TRBJ1-3; no firm D call. Trimming cost V 5 bases and J 3 bases, with 11 bases left between them. This CDR3 comprises 14 residues. CDR3 protein: CASSQTKFGNTIYF. The CDR3 nucleotides are TGTGCCAGCAGTCAAACCAAATTTGGAAACACCATATATTTT.

This clonotype was seen a handful of times. V usage is TRBV5-5 and J usage is TRBJ2-7, with 7 bases identical to TRBD1. CDR3 length: 13 residues. The V and J ends lost 2 bases and 5 bases, in that order; junction bases with no gene match: 4. Germline V gene sequence: CDR1 SGHKS, CDR2 YYEKEE (reference sequence). The CDR3 region is CASSFPGTDEQYF. CDR3 nucleotides: TGTGCCAGCAGCTTCCCCGGGACAGACGAGCAGTACTTC.

There are a few counts of this clonotype. The chain employs TRBV5-5 and TRBJ2-7; 9 bases map to TRBD1. The CDR3 totals 15 residues. The germline V gene encodes CDR1 SGHKS and CDR2 YYEKEE (reference sequence). V trimming: 3 bases; J trimming: 0 bases; junction bases outside the gene matches: 4. The DNA for the CDR3 is TGTGCCAGCAGCTCCGGGACAGGGATCTCCTACGAGCAGTACTTC. Translating gives CASSSGTGISYEQYF. Combining the CDR3 with reference TRBV5-5 and TRBJ2-7 gives the whole variable domain DAGVTQSPTHLIKTRGQQVTLRCSPISGHKSVSWYQQVLGQGPQFIFQYYEKEERGRGNFPDRFSARQFPNYSSELNVNALLLGDSALYLCASSSGTGISYEQYFGPGTRLTVT.

The genes are TRBV6-2 or TRBV6-3 and TRBJ2-3; 12 bases map to TRBD2. CDR1 is MNHEY, CDR2 SVGEGT, per germline. This CDR3 is built from 17 residues. The ends lost 5 bases at V and 1 base at J; junction bases unmatched: 7. The CDR3 here is CASSLRLAGDRTDTQYF. CDR3 nucleotides: TGTGCCAGCAGTCTTCGACTAGCGGGAGATCGCACAGATACGCAGTATTTT.

As to this clonotype: One base away lies a much larger clone, so this may be a sequencing read error. V gene TRBV12-3 or TRBV12-4 combines with J gene TRBJ1-3; possibly TRBD1 for D (5 bases). The CDR3 loop spans 15 amino acids. The CDR3 sequence is CASILRGLSGNTIYF. CDR3 in DNA: TGTGCCAGCATTTTACGGGGACTCTCTGGAAACACCATATATTTT.

This clonotype was seen repeatedly, ten times or more. The chain couples TRBV29-1 to TRBJ2-7, with a possible D match to TRBD2 (5 bases). Germline CDR1 reads SQVTM; CDR2 reads ANQGSEA. Trimming left V 2 bases short and J 2 bases short, with 7 bases between. The CDR3 is 12 amino acids. CDR3 DNA: TGCAGCGTTGAACTCGGGGCCTACGAGCAGTACTTC. It encodes CSVELGAYEQYF.

This clonotype turned up a few times. As DNA, the CDR3 is TGTGCCAGCAGTGACCGGTATCCCCACGAGCAGTACTTC. Translating gives CASSDRYPHEQYF. The V and J genes are TRBV12-3 or TRBV12-4 and TRBJ2-7; no firm D call. There are 13 residues in the CDR3. Deletions cut 5 bases from V and 5 bases from J, with 13 bases between.

Many counts were recorded for this clonotype. The J gene is TRBJ1-5, the V gene TRBV27, with D possibly TRBD1 on 6 matching bases. The germline CDR1 and CDR2 sequences are MNHEY and SMNVEV (reference sequence). The CDR3 covers 14 residues. V shed 3 bases and J shed 4 bases, with 10 bases lying between them. CDR3 DNA: TGTGCCAGCAGTTTTTCAGGGGCGAATCAGCCCCAGCATTTT. This sequence encodes CASSFSGANQPQHF.

This clonotype was detected a few times. V and J are TRBV20-1 and TRBJ2-3; D is ambiguous. Trimming left V 1 base short and J 0 bases short, with 8 bases between. Germline V gene data show CDR1 as DFQATT and CDR2 as SNEGSKA (reference sequence). The CDR3 extends over 14 amino acids. The CDR3 DNA reads as TGCAGTGCTAGAGGGGCCGGTAGCACAGATACGCAGTATTTT. Translated, it gives CSARGAGSTDTQYF.

This clonotype was recorded at least ten times. The V gene is TRBV5-1, the J gene TRBJ2-4; no firm D call. Germline values: CDR1 SGHRS, CDR2 YFSETQ. The CDR3 loop spans 16 amino acids. V dropped 0 bases and J dropped 9 bases, with 19 bases sitting between them. For the CDR3, the DNA is TGCGCCAGCAGCTTGGTCTCTTCGCGGTCCGGCGGCATTCAGTACTTC. Protein sequence: CASSLVSSRSGGIQYF.